The 7 T cell receptor beta chains reported below all come from one sample, sequenced in a study of blood T cells in healthy people across ages. Using a J-beta primer mix together with a sample-barcoded 5' primer, a second PCR was run for about 6 to 11 cycles. TCRdb processed the 5' RACE reads anew with MiXCR; each CDR3 protein has one entry. This table has about 1.6 million distinct CDR3 sequences, around 36% appearing once. The sample taken for sequencing was blood. These TCRs come from a woman aged 25 to 39 in good health.

The chain carries TRBV28 and TRBJ2-1; maybe TRBD2 (6 bases). Germline V CDR1 and CDR2: MDHEN, SYDVKM. V was trimmed by 6 bases and J by 9 bases, leaving 18 bases between them. The CDR3 sequence is 14 residues long. The CDR3 sequence: CASRKPTSRAEQFF. CDR3 DNA: TGTGCCAGCAGAAAACCGACTAGTCGTGCTGAGCAGTTCTTC.

This clonotype was found many times. This chain links TRBV20-1 with TRBJ2-7; TRBD2 is a possible D gene (5 bases). CDR1 is DFQATT and CDR2 is SNEGSKA in the germline V gene (reference sequence). The V end was cut by 3 bases, the J end by 3 bases, with 12 bases between. CDR3 size: 13 residues. CDR3 DNA sequence: TGCAGTGCTAGGTCCGACACTAGCTACGAGCAGTACTTC. Translated: CSARSDTSYEQYF.

This chain links TRBV20-1 with TRBJ2-1; D unclear. Germline V gene data show CDR1 as DFQATT and CDR2 as SNEGSKA (reference sequence). This CDR3 region has 14 residues. V lost 3 bases and J 7 bases, leaving 16 bases between the germline ends. CDR3 sequence: CSASGRNFWNEQFF. CDR3 DNA sequence: TGCAGTGCTAGCGGCAGGAATTTTTGGAATGAGCAGTTCTTC.

The chain combines TRBV24-1 with TRBJ2-4; D call uncertain. Gene TRBJ2-5 matches the end of the DNA better, so the J call may be wrong. CDR1 and CDR2 from the germline V gene are KGHDR and SFDVKD. The CDR3 is made up of 14 amino acids. Here the CDR3 DNA reads TGTGCCACCAGTGACCAAAGCGTGTCGGAGACCCAGTACTTC. This encodes CATSDQSVSETQYF.

This clonotype is a singleton in its sample. This may come from a read error, since a much larger clone is one base off. The J gene is TRBJ2-5, the V gene TRBV20-1; 10 positions match TRBD2. This CDR3 has 14 amino acids. Germline CDR1 reads DFQATT; CDR2 reads SNEGSKA (reference sequence). As DNA, the CDR3 is TGCAGTGCCCCCGCTAGCGGGAGTGCAGAGGCCCAGTACTTC. Protein product: CSAPASGSAEAQYF.

This clonotype was counted a few times. The chain recombines TRBV27 with TRBJ2-2, with a possible D match to TRBD2 (7 bases). Per germline, CDR1 MNHEY and CDR2 SMNVEV (reference sequence). V was pared by 2 bases and J by 7 bases, with 14 bases between. The CDR3 contains 15 residues. CDR3 loop: CASSLAGEGVGELFF. The DNA of the CDR3 is TGTGCCAGCAGTTTAGCGGGGGAGGGGGTCGGGGAGCTGTTTTTT.

The rearrangement uses TRBV4-1 and TRBJ2-5, with TRBD2 matching over 8 bases. Trimming took 3 bases from V and 0 from J; bases not matched to a gene: 9. The CDR3 has 17 amino acids. Germline-derived CDR1 and CDR2 are MGHRA and YSYEKL. For the CDR3, the DNA is TGCGCCAGCAGCCACCGTTTAGCGGGGAGCTACCAAGAGACCCAGTACTTC. Translation: CASSHRLAGSYQETQYF.